These T cell receptor beta chains were read from a single sample in a study of cytomegalovirus exposure and HLA in healthy donors. Repertoires were generated with immunoSEQ multiplex PCR, while TCRdb's copy carries only in-frame clones and drops some. The data show about 150,000 clones, roughly four fifths seen once. Sequencing was carried out using PBMCs. The receptors originated from a man aged 40-49 years in good health and CMV-seronegative. CDR3s leave out the opening cysteine and the closing phenylalanine or tryptophan.

v_call cdr3_aa
TRBV5-1 ASSFGQGLVYEQF
TRBV6-1 ASSDSFYGYT
TRBV15 ATSREEGTQY
TRBV10-1 ASSDSSDEQY
TRBV7-9 ASSFGQSTEAF
TRBV15 ATSREGGRPPRAF
TRBV2 ASRFGGGRVTEAF
TRBV5-4 ASSQTGARNTIY
TRBV5-1 ASSSQGRGYT
TRBV6-6 ATKTANYGYT
TRBV5-6 ASSSSPRNEKLF
TRBV9 ASSVVRQSTDTQY
TRBV2 ASSARGVGGQPQH
TRBV21-1 ASSKAGGKLNTEAF
TRBV5-8 ASSLGTGEVNEQF
TRBV6-5 ASSLAGDTQY
TRBV5-1 ASSFQTSGAHYNEQF
TRBV6-1 ASSNGQGMYGYT
TRBV11-1 ASSFRDRGRYEQY
TRBV9 ASSVAGANEQF
TRBV5-1 ASSLGQAEQY
TRBV2 ASRAPGTEAF
TRBV7-9 ASSPGTSGYNEQF
TRBV21-1 ASSKVVREGQETQY
TRBV7-2 ASSFRGTITDTQY
TRBV27 ASSLRRGTNVLT
TRBV28 ASSLSDRQGTEAF
TRBV9 ASSVERGQENNSPLH
TRBV5-1 ASSPPTSGRNTEAF
TRBV5-6 ASSLRGVGELF
TRBV10-3 ATLGQGRNQPQH
TRBV19 ASSKDRGLGGELF
TRBV6-1 ATKMDRNTDTQY
TRBV5-1 ASSSGTGSEKLF
TRBV9 ASSPGEGNEQY
TRBV11-2 ASSFRASGPQRGPYEQY
TRBV30 ALDREEVDGYT
TRBV19 ASSIGAGGVPGELF
TRBV19 ASRSGKDTQY
TRBV7-6 ASSLEGAGTEAF
TRBV5-1 ASSLGGTGNTIY
TRBV10-3 AIQAGGKNTGELF
TRBV27 ASSFGTGGLGLAEAF
TRBV9 ASSVAAAYGYT
TRBV2 ASSIDRERQETQY
TRBV11-2 ASSPSTGSPFWRHTQY
TRBV18 ASSTTVTGPNQPQH
TRBV29-1 SVEVGGRSSYNEQF
TRBV4-1 ASSSLTSRQTQY
TRBV9 ASSVDGTRGNTIY